The 29 T cell receptor beta chains reported below all come from one sample, sequenced in a study of blood T cells in healthy people across ages. It was with a sample-barcoded 5' primer and a J-beta primer mix that a second PCR of about 6 to 12 cycles was run. TCRdb recomputed calls from the 5' RACE reads with MiXCR, one row per CDR3 protein. The sample has around 750,000 distinct CDR3 sequences; about 55% are singletons. Sequenced sample: blood. These TCRs come from an elderly man in good health.

This sequence joins TRBV3-1 and TRBJ1-6; D not resolved. The CDR3 spans 16 residues. The ends were cut back, 1 base at V and 10 bases at J, with 17 bases in the middle. CDR1 is LGHDT, CDR2 YNNKEL, per germline (reference sequence). Here the CDR3 DNA reads TGTGCCAGCAGCCAAGTCGGAGCGCAAGGTTACTCACCCCTCCACTTT. Its protein product is CASSQVGAQGYSPLHF.

The table lists this clonotype with a count of one. The rearrangement uses TRBV5-1 and TRBJ1-2, with D hard to call. The CDR3 runs to 13 residues. Germline values: CDR1 SGHRS, CDR2 YFSETQ. Trimming pared 5 bases from V and 6 bases from J, leaving 14 bases between. The CDR3 coding sequence is TGCGCCAGCAGTAATGCCCTTGGGGATGGCTACACCTTC. Its translation is CASSNALGDGYTF.

The chain combines TRBV5-1 with TRBJ2-1; the D gene is possibly TRBD2 (6 bases). In germline, CDR1 is SGHRS, CDR2 YFSETQ. The CDR3 spans 12 residues. V was clipped by 5 bases and J by 8 bases, with 11 bases between them. This chain's CDR3 is CASRDGRDEQFF. The CDR3 DNA follows: TGCGCCAGCAGGGACGGGAGAGATGAGCAGTTCTTC.

The rearrangement joins TRBV12-3 or TRBV12-4 to TRBJ2-7, with TRBD2 matching over 14 bases. CDR3 length equals 17 residues. The V and J ends lost 3 bases and 6 bases, in that order; junction bases with no gene match: 10. Here the CDR3 DNA reads TGTGCCAGCAGTTTTGGGACTAGCGGGAGTCTAATCCGCGAGCAGTACTTC. Its protein is CASSFGTSGSLIREQYF.

The rearrangement joins TRBV4-1 to TRBJ2-7, with 14 bases matching TRBD2. The J call may be mistaken, given a closer DNA end match to TRBJ2-5. The CDR3 has 18 residues. Germline V gives CDR1 MGHRA, CDR2 YSYEKL. The CDR3 DNA reads as TGCGCCAGCAACCACATAAAGTCTGGGACTAGCGGGAGAGAGACCCAGTACTTC. Translating gives CASNHIKSGTSGRETQYF.

V and J are TRBV11-2 and TRBJ2-5, with 7 bases identical to TRBD2. This CDR3 has 16 residues. The V gene end was trimmed by 5 bases and the J gene end by 1 base; junction bases not matched to a gene: 10. Germline CDR1 reads SGHAT; CDR2 reads FQNNGV. CDR3 bases: TGTGCCAGCAGCGTAGGGAGCGGGGCTTTCCAAGAGACCCAGTACTTC. Translated: CASSVGSGAFQETQYF.

This clonotype was detected a few times. The genes are TRBV5-1 and TRBJ1-6; D gene ambiguous. The CDR3 length is 14 residues. Germline loops: CDR1 SGHRS, CDR2 YFSETQ. The V and J ends lost 1 base and 1 base respectively, with 3 bases between them. The CDR3 here is CASSLRSYNSPLHF. The CDR3 nucleotides are TGCGCCAGCAGCTTGAGATCCTATAATTCACCCCTCCACTTT.

The chain combines TRBV29-1 with TRBJ2-1; D uncertain. The J call may be mistaken, given a closer DNA end match to TRBJ2-7. The germline V gene encodes CDR1 SQVTM and CDR2 ANQGSEA. CDR3 size: 15 residues. CDR3 nucleotide sequence: TGCAGCGTTGAAGATCCACAGAGCTCCTACAATGAGCAGTACTTC. Translating it yields CSVEDPQSSYNEQYF.

V and J are TRBV5-1 and TRBJ2-5; TRBD1 agrees at 8 bases. V trimming: 3 bases; J trimming: 5 bases; junction bases outside the gene matches: 3. The CDR3 extends over 13 amino acids. The germline CDR1 and CDR2 sequences are SGHRS and YFSETQ. The CDR3 region is CASSSGGRETQYF. CDR3 nucleotide sequence: TGCGCCAGCAGCTCAGGGGGCCGGGAGACCCAGTACTTC.

There are a few counts of this clonotype. CDR3 protein: CSARDHVSHHYNEQFF. CDR3 in DNA: TGCAGTGCTAGAGATCACGTTAGCCATCACTACAATGAGCAGTTCTTC. V and J are TRBV20-1 and TRBJ2-1; D is ambiguous. This CDR3 is built from 16 residues. V gave up 0 bases and J gave up 3 bases, with 15 bases separating them. Germline lookup yields CDR1 DFQATT and CDR2 SNEGSKA (reference sequence).

This clonotype has just a few counts. Germline and junction disagree at one end, which may indicate a read error. CDR3 in DNA: TGCGCCAGCAGTGAAAAAAGCCGGCAGGGGAACACTGAAGCTTTTTTT. Its protein product is CASSEKSRQGNTEAFF. The V and J genes are TRBV10-1 and TRBJ1-1; TRBD1 is a possible D gene (6 bases). CDR1 is WNHNN and CDR2 is SYGVQD in the germline V gene (reference sequence). The CDR3 has 16 residues.

A word on this clonotype: Relative to the germline gene, one junction end is altered; a read error may explain this. The CDR3 loop reads CASSLAVNEQFF. The CDR3, as DNA: TGCGCCAGCAGCTTGGCCGTGAATGAGCAGTTCTTC. This chain joins TRBV28 and TRBJ2-1; D is unresolved. The length of the CDR3 is 12 residues. Germline V gives CDR1 MDHEN, CDR2 SYDVKM.

This clonotype was recorded only once. This chain links TRBV2 with TRBJ1-5; a possible D gene is TRBD1 (6 bases). This CDR3 is 15 amino acids long. V was cut by 7 bases and J by 1 base, with 14 bases left in between. In germline, CDR1 is SNHLY, CDR2 FYNNEI. The CDR3 DNA reads as TGTGCCAGCATGATACAGGGTTGGAGCAATCAGCCCCAGCATTTT. Amino acids: CASMIQGWSNQPQHF.

CDR3 bases: TGTGCCAGCAGACATCCCGGGACAGGGGTGCCCGGGGAGCTGTTTTTT. As protein: CASRHPGTGVPGELFF. The chain links TRBV3-1 to TRBJ2-2; 10 bases agree with TRBD1. The CDR3 sequence is 16 residues long. Germline-derived CDR1 and CDR2 are LGHDT and YNNKEL (reference sequence). Losses at the gene ends were 6 bases for V and 6 bases for J; bases not matched to a gene: 10. Looking up the rest from reference TRBV3-1 and TRBJ2-2 gives the full variable domain: DTAVSQTPKYLVTQMGNDKSIKCEQNLGHDTMYWYKQDSKKFLKIMFSYNNKELIINETVPNRFSPKSPDKAHLNLHINSLELGDSAVYFCASRHPGTGVPGELFFGEGSRLTVL.

The chain joins TRBV4-2 to TRBJ2-1; D not certain. The CDR3 contains 12 residues. V was shortened by 5 bases and J by 7 bases, with 9 bases between the two germline ends. Germline CDR1 reads LGHNA; CDR2 reads YNFKEQ. Here the CDR3 DNA reads TGTGCCAGCAGCGACATGGGAAATGAGCAGTTCTTC. This codes for CASSDMGNEQFF.

The V gene is TRBV20-1, the J gene TRBJ2-1; D not resolved. There are 13 residues in the CDR3. The germline V gene has CDR1 DFQATT and CDR2 SNEGSKA (reference sequence). Between the trimmed V and J ends, which lost 3 bases and 9 bases, there was a span of 15 bases. The CDR3 DNA reads as TGCAGTGCTAGGGAAGACGAGGTTGGTGAGCAGTTCTTC. This sequence encodes CSAREDEVGEQFF.

This rearrangement joins TRBV29-1 to TRBJ2-3, with a weak D call TRBD2 (5 bases). Trimming removed 4 bases from V and 14 bases from J, with 25 bases in between. The germline V gene encodes CDR1 SQVTM and CDR2 ANQGSEA. CDR3 length equals 14 residues. The CDR3 bases are TGCAGCGTTGTCACCCCCTCGGGATCAAGATACGCGTATTTT. Translation gives CSVVTPSGSRYAYF.

V is TRBV10-3 and J is TRBJ1-2; TRBD1 might be the D (5 bases). Germline CDR1 reads ENHRY; CDR2 reads SYGVKD. The CDR3 totals 14 residues. V was clipped by 0 bases and J by 8 bases, with 13 bases between them. This CDR3 reads CAISESLAGRGYTF. The CDR3 nucleotides read TGTGCCATCAGTGAGTCGTTAGCAGGGCGAGGCTACACCTTC.

This sequence joins TRBV20-1 and TRBJ1-1, with 8 bases identical to TRBD1. The J segment lost 0 bases and the V segment lost 3 bases, leaving 3 bases of the junction unmatched. Germline V gene data show CDR1 as DFQATT and CDR2 as SNEGSKA (reference sequence). This CDR3 is 14 amino acids long. CDR3 DNA sequence: TGCAGTGCTAGGAGACAGGGGTTGAACACTGAAGCTTTCTTT. This translates into CSARRQGLNTEAFF.

A remark on this clonotype: Sequence at one end of the junction differs from germline and may be a read error. J is TRBJ2-5 and V is TRBV7-2; 10 bases align to TRBD2. Germline assignment: CDR1 SGHTA and CDR2 FQGNSA. This CDR3 has 15 residues. Here the CDR3 reads CASSPRTSGQGTQYF. CDR3 coding DNA: TGTGCCAGCAGCCCCCGGACTAGCGGACAAGGGACCCAGTACTTC.

The chain is built from TRBV7-6 and TRBJ2-5; 7 bases are a match to TRBD1. TRBJ2-7 explains the end of the DNA better; the J call may be wrong. Germline V lookup: CDR1 SGHVS, CDR2 FNYEAQ. CDR3 length: 13 amino acids. For the CDR3, the DNA is TGTGCCAGCAGCTACCGGGACAGCAACGAGCAGTACTTC. Amino acids: CASSYRDSNEQYF.

V gene TRBV7-2 combines with J gene TRBJ2-7; D uncertain. Between the trimmed V and J ends, which lost 0 bases and 4 bases, there was a span of 10 bases. The CDR3 spans 14 residues. Per the germline V gene, CDR1 is SGHTA and CDR2 is FQGNSA. The CDR3 DNA follows: TGTGCCAGCAGCTTAGCGGCACTGTCTTACGAGCAGTACTTC. Protein: CASSLAALSYEQYF. Full variable domain (rest looked up from reference TRBV7-2 and TRBJ2-7): GAGVSQSPSNKVTEKGKDVELRCDPISGHTALYWYRQSLGQGLEFLIYFQGNSAPDKSGLPSDRFSAERTGGSVSTLTIQRTQQEDSAVYLCASSLAALSYEQYFGPGTRLTVT.

This clonotype was counted a few times. This chain links TRBV7-9 with TRBJ2-7; D possibly corresponds to TRBD2 (5 bases). CDR1 SEHNR and CDR2 FQNEAQ come from the germline V gene (reference sequence). This CDR3 is built from 15 residues. V gave up 5 bases and J gave up 0 bases, with 14 bases separating them. The CDR3 region is CASSKTAGSSYEQYF. CDR3 bases: TGTGCCAGCAGCAAAACAGCTGGGAGCTCCTACGAGCAGTACTTC.

This clonotype has only a few counts. The rearrangement links TRBV7-9 to TRBJ2-3; D is perhaps TRBD1 or TRBD2 (5 bases each). The V end lost 4 bases, the J end lost 6 bases, and 11 bases lay between the germline ends. The CDR3 has 13 residues. CDR1 and CDR2 (germline): SEHNR, FQNEAQ (reference sequence). The CDR3 is CASSSGPQDTQYF. In DNA form, the CDR3 reads TGTGCCAGCAGCTCGGGACCCCAGGATACGCAGTATTTT.

The chain uses TRBV6-6 and TRBJ2-1; no clear D gene. The CDR3 is 12 residues long. CDR1 is MNHNY and CDR2 is SVGAGI in the germline V gene (reference sequence). The ends were cut back, 2 bases at V and 10 bases at J, with 9 bases in the middle. The CDR3 loop is CASSYLKDEQFF. In DNA, the CDR3 is TGTGCCAGCAGTTACCTGAAGGACGAGCAGTTCTTC.

The CDR3: CASSPPGLAGATEQFF. The CDR3 DNA sequence: TGTGCCAGCAGCCCCCCGGGACTAGCGGGAGCCACTGAGCAGTTCTTC. This chain links TRBV9 with TRBJ2-1, with TRBD2 matching 14 bases. V was clipped by 4 bases and J by 9 bases; unmatched bases: 9. The CDR3 contains 16 residues. CDR1 SGDLS and CDR2 YYNGEE come from the germline V gene.

J is TRBJ2-7 and V is TRBV5-1, with TRBD1 identical over 10 bases. The CDR3 length is 14 residues. V dropped 5 bases and J dropped 6; count of bases not matched to a gene: 8. Germline CDR1 and CDR2: SGHRS and YFSETQ. CDR3 protein: CASSPGTGVIEQYF. The CDR3 nucleotides read TGCGCCAGCAGTCCCGGGACAGGGGTTATCGAGCAGTACTTC.

As for this clonotype: The junction departs from germline at one end; a sequencing error may be responsible. V usage is TRBV18 and J usage is TRBJ1-2, with D uncertain. The germline V gene encodes CDR1 KGHSH and CDR2 LQKENI. CDR3 length: 13 amino acids. CDR3 amino acids: CASAPLGEGGYTF. CDR3 in DNA: TGTGCCAGCGCACCGCTGGGAGAGGGCGGCTACACCTTC.

J is TRBJ2-5 and V is TRBV27; D uncertain. The CDR3 is 14 amino acids. Trimming stripped 3 bases from V and 1 base from J, with 9 bases between. Germline CDR1 reads MNHEY; CDR2 reads SMNVEV (reference sequence). CDR3: CASSFIISQETQYF. CDR3 nucleotide sequence: TGTGCCAGCAGTTTCATTATTAGCCAAGAGACCCAGTACTTC.